This T cell receptor (beta chain) was sequenced for a study of immune evolution from preneoplasia to lung adenocarcinoma. The data were produced by immunoSEQ multiplex PCR, yet TCRdb's version contains in-frame clones alone and is incomplete. The top ten clones hold around 2% of a sample with some 8,200 clones, roughly 80% of them seen once. V was pared by 5 bases and J by 5 bases, with 2 bases of the junction left unmatched. Germline V gene lookup returns CDR1 MNHEY and CDR2 SVGAGI. The CDR3 spans 14 residues. After pathologic assessment, macro-dissection selected premalignant or tumor cells for extraction. Study-wide results and caveats: Clonality was highest in normal lung, lower in later-stage lesions apparently. Normal lung had the highest top T cell clone frequencies.

As to this clone: Its antigen is not known.

J is TRBJ2-5 and V is TRBV6-5; 13 bases map to TRBD2. The sequencing sample was made of FFPE invasive lung adenocarcinoma tissue. This sequence was found in a person aged 50-75 years with lung adenocarcinoma. The CDR3 sequence is CASSQTSGGETQYF. The CDR3 bases are TGTGCCAGCAGTCAGACTAGCGGGGGGGAGACCCAGTACTTC.